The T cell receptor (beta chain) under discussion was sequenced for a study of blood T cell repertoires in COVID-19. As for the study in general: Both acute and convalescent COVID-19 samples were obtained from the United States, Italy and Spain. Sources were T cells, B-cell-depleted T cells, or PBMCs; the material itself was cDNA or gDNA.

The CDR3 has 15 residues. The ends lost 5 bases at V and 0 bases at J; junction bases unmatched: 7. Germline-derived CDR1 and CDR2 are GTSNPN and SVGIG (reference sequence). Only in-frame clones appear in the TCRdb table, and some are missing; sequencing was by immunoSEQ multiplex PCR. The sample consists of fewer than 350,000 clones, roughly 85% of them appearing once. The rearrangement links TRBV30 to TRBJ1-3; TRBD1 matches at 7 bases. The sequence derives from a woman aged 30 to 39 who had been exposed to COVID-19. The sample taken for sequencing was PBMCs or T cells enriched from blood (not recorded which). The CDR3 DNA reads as TGTGCCTGGGAGCCGGGACAGCCCTCTGGAAACACCATATATTTT. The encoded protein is CAWEPGQPSGNTIYF.